These 9 T cell receptor beta chains were sequenced from one sample in a study of T cell repertoires in cytomegalovirus infection. Antigens for these TCRs are unknown. MiXCR, applied by TCRdb to the reads, yields one record per CDR3 protein. The data show about 500,000 distinct CDR3 sequences, 33% seen once. The source was cultured PBMCs, collected from culture after CMV antigen stimulation. Receptors were obtained from a human donor in good health (CMV status not recorded). Some clones in this sample may be carry-over from other donors' samples.

This clonotype was detected a few times. The chain employs TRBV7-2 and TRBJ2-5; 7 bases align to TRBD1. The germline CDR1 and CDR2 sequences are SGHTA and FQGNSA. This CDR3 is built from 15 residues. V was clipped by 8 bases and J by 3 bases; unmatched bases: 12. The DNA of the CDR3 is TGTGCCAGCCAGTCGTCCCGGGGACAGAAAGAGACCCAGTACTTC. Its translation is CASQSSRGQKETQYF. Full variable domain (missing parts from reference TRBV7-2 and TRBJ2-5): GAGVSQSPSNKVTEKGKDVELRCDPISGHTALYWYRQSLGQGLEFLIYFQGNSAPDKSGLPSDRFSAERTGGSVSTLTIQRTQQEDSAVYLCASQSSRGQKETQYFGPGTRLLVL.

This clonotype has only a few counts. The V gene is TRBV12-3 or TRBV12-4, the J gene TRBJ2-1; either TRBD1 or TRBD2 may fit D (5 bases each). Trimming removed 3 bases from V and 8 bases from J, with 11 bases in between. The CDR3 has 13 residues. The DNA of the CDR3 is TGTGCCAGCAGTTTCGGGGACCGAGATGAGCAGTTCTTC. Amino acids: CASSFGDRDEQFF.

The V gene is TRBV7-2, the J gene TRBJ2-5, with 9 bases lining up with TRBD1. With 3 bases clipped from V and 5 bases from J, the junction kept 4 bases outside the gene matches. CDR3 length: 14 residues. Germline V gives CDR1 SGHTA, CDR2 FQGNSA. The CDR3 reads CASSFTGTGETQYF. The CDR3 DNA follows: TGTGCCAGCAGCTTTACCGGGACAGGGGAGACCCAGTACTTC.

The CDR3 is CSARDEDRSNEKLFF. The CDR3 region has the DNA TGCAGTGCTAGAGACGAAGACAGATCTAATGAAAAACTGTTTTTT. This sequence joins TRBV20-1 and TRBJ1-4, with a tentative D call TRBD1 (5 bases). Germline assignment: CDR1 DFQATT and CDR2 SNEGSKA (reference sequence). CDR3 length equals 15 residues. V was clipped by 0 bases and J by 3 bases, with 11 bases between them.

This chain connects TRBV24-1 to TRBJ2-3, with 14 bases matching TRBD2. The CDR3 is 13 residues long. Germline CDR1 and CDR2: KGHDR and SFDVKD. V lost 7 bases and J lost 11; bases outside the gene matches: 4. The CDR3 DNA reads as TGTGCCACCAGAGGACTAGCGGGAGGCAAGCAGTATTTT. Protein product: CATRGLAGGKQYF.

The sample holds many counts of this clonotype. V is TRBV7-8 and J is TRBJ2-7; D ambiguous. The CDR3 consists of 12 residues. CDR1 is SGHVS and CDR2 is FQNEAQ in the germline V gene. V gave up 1 base and J gave up 6 bases, with 7 bases separating them. The CDR3 is CASSLGPGEQYF. The CDR3 region has the DNA TGTGCCAGCAGCTTAGGGCCGGGCGAGCAGTACTTC.

The CDR3 coding sequence is TGTGCCAGCAGTAACGGACTAGCCCGCGAGCAGTACTTC. This encodes CASSNGLAREQYF. The chain employs TRBV6-5 and TRBJ2-7; TRBD2 matches at 8 bases. V lost 5 bases, J lost 6 bases, and 6 bases stayed unmatched. The CDR3 spans 13 residues. Per germline, CDR1 MNHEY and CDR2 SVGAGI.

This sequence joins TRBV7-3 and TRBJ2-2; D not certain. Trimming stripped 0 bases from V and 6 bases from J, with 8 bases between. Germline V CDR1 and CDR2: SGHTA, FQGTGA. The CDR3 runs 14 residues. The CDR3, as DNA: TGTGCCAGCAGCTTAACGTCGGGTGCCGGGGAGCTGTTTTTT. Its translation: CASSLTSGAGELFF.

The CDR3 spells CASSPGTGNSPLHF. CDR3 in DNA: TGTGCCAGCAGCCCCGGGACAGGGAATTCACCCCTCCACTTT. The J gene is TRBJ1-6, the V gene TRBV6-6; 9 bases are shared with TRBD1. The trim removed 6 bases at V and 7 bases at J, leaving 4 bases unmatched. Germline CDR1 reads MNHNY; CDR2 reads SVGAGI (reference sequence). The CDR3 contains 14 residues.